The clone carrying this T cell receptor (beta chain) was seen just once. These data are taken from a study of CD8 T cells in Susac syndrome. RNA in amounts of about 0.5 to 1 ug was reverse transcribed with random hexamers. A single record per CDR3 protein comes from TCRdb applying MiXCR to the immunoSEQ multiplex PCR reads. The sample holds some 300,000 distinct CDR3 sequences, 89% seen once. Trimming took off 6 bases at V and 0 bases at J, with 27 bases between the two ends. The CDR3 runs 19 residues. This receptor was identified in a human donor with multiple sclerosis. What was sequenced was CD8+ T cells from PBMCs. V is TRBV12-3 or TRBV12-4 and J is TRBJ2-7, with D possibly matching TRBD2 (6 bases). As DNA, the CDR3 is TGTGCCAGCAGCCCTGTCGGTTTGGAGCTAACGACTAGCTCCTACGAGCAGTACTTC. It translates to CASSPVGLELTTSSYEQYF.